The 13 T cell receptor beta chains given below trace back to one sample, sequenced in a study of human T cells and chemical hapten exposure. TCRdb processed the RACE reads anew with MiXCR; each CDR3 protein has one entry. This table holds 130,000 or so distinct CDR3 sequences, 8.5% to 9.5% found once. Time point denoted: healthy volunteer bleed at 2 weeks. Someone pulled total RNA out of unfractionated whole blood. The sample consisted of whole blood. Receptor source: a male donor in good health. Some clones in this sample may be carry-over from other donors' samples.

This clonotype was observed at least ten times. The chain employs TRBV12-3 or TRBV12-4 and TRBJ2-7; D remains unclear. This CDR3 is 12 amino acids long. V was trimmed by 5 bases and J by 5 bases, leaving 10 bases between them. CDR3 sequence reads: CASSKGTHEQYF. In nucleotides, the CDR3 is TGTGCCAGCAGTAAGGGTACCCACGAGCAGTACTTC.

J is TRBJ1-5 and V is TRBV6-5, with a weak D call TRBD1 (5 bases). The germline V gene has CDR1 MNHEY and CDR2 SVGAGI. The CDR3 runs 16 residues. V gave up 7 bases and J gave up 6 bases, with 22 bases separating them. The CDR3 DNA reads as TGTGCCAGCAAGCCGCTTCAGGGTGGTATAGGTCAGCCCCAGCATTTT. This translates into CASKPLQGGIGQPQHF.

The table lists this clonotype with a few counts. This rearrangement joins TRBV6-5 to TRBJ2-5, with a possible D match to TRBD1 (6 bases). Germline V gene data show CDR1 as MNHEY and CDR2 as SVGAGI. Trimming took off 2 bases at V and 2 bases at J, with 12 bases between the two ends. CDR3 length: 15 residues. The CDR3 DNA reads as TGTGCCAGCAGTTACACCGGGACACAACAAGAGACCCAGTACTTC. Its protein product is CASSYTGTQQETQYF.

The chain carries TRBV19 and TRBJ2-4; possible D gene TRBD2, 6 bases. Deletions cut 9 bases from V and 0 bases from J, with 21 bases between. The germline CDR1 and CDR2 sequences are LNHDA and SQIVND (reference sequence). The CDR3 runs to 17 residues. CDR3 nucleotide sequence: TGTGCCAGCACGGAGTTTATAGCGGAAGAAGCCAAAAACATTCAGTACTTC. Residues: CASTEFIAEEAKNIQYF.

The chain uses TRBV6-2 or TRBV6-3 and TRBJ1-2, with 7 bases that match TRBD1. CDR1 MNHEY and CDR2 SVGEGT come from the germline V gene. The CDR3 extends over 16 amino acids. The V segment lost 3 bases and the J segment 2 bases; nucleotides outside the gene matches: 9. In nucleotides, the CDR3 is TGTGCCAGCAGTTATCGGACAGGCCTAGAGAACTATGGCTACACCTTC. It is translated as CASSYRTGLENYGYTF.

The V and J genes are TRBV6-1 and TRBJ1-2; D perhaps matches TRBD1 (6 bases). This CDR3 region has 15 residues. With 6 bases removed from V and 2 bases from J, the gap between germline ends came to 16 bases. Germline assignment: CDR1 MNHNS and CDR2 SASEGT. CDR3 in DNA: TGTGCCAGCAGCCGGGACACTCGGCCCAACTATGGCTACACCTTC. Translated: CASSRDTRPNYGYTF.

The chain recombines TRBV6-6 with TRBJ2-7, with TRBD2 matching over 8 bases. The CDR3 has 16 amino acids. V shed 2 bases, J shed 2 bases, and the junction held 8 bases outside the gene matches. Germline V gives CDR1 MNHNY, CDR2 SVGAGI (reference sequence). In DNA, the CDR3 is TGTGCCAGCAGTTACGGAGCGGGAGAGAGAACCTACGAGCAGTACTTC. It encodes CASSYGAGERTYEQYF.

Ten or more counts support this clonotype. The gene calls are TRBV5-1 and TRBJ1-2; D remains ambiguous. CDR3 length: 11 amino acids. The V gene's germline CDR1 is SGHRS and CDR2 YFSETQ. The ends were cut back, 0 bases at V and 13 bases at J, with 10 bases in the middle. CDR3 region: CASSLGGRPTF. The CDR3 DNA sequence: TGCGCCAGCAGCTTGGGAGGGCGCCCCACCTTC.

This clonotype has a handful of counts. The V call is TRBV5-6, the J call TRBJ2-1; tentatively, D is TRBD2 (6 bases). V dropped 0 bases and J dropped 0 bases, with 7 bases sitting between them. The CDR3 consists of 15 residues. Germline CDR1 and CDR2: SGHDT and YYEEEE. CDR3 DNA sequence: TGTGCCAGCAGCTTGGGACTAGACTCCTACAATGAGCAGTTCTTC. The encoded protein is CASSLGLDSYNEQFF.

This clonotype was seen a handful of times. The J gene is TRBJ2-4, the V gene TRBV7-8, with 9 bases lining up with TRBD1. Germline assignment: CDR1 SGHVS and CDR2 FQNEAQ. The CDR3 extends over 18 amino acids. J gave up 4 bases and V 6 bases, and 16 bases lay outside the gene matches. The CDR3 protein is CASSPLVPSGTGKNIQYF. CDR3 DNA sequence: TGTGCCAGCAGTCCCCTCGTCCCCTCCGGGACAGGGAAAAACATTCAGTACTTC.

Only a few counts were recorded for this clonotype. This chain connects TRBV14 to TRBJ2-7; weak D call: TRBD2 (5 bases). The CDR3 is made up of 14 amino acids. CDR1 SGHDN and CDR2 FVKESK come from the germline V gene. V was shortened by 0 bases and J by 7 bases, with 13 bases between the two germline ends. Here the CDR3 reads CASSQDEGLMEQYF. In nucleotides, the CDR3 is TGTGCCAGCAGCCAAGATGAGGGCCTTATGGAGCAGTACTTC.

About this clonotype itself: The conserved closing phenylalanine or tryptophan is absent in this CDR3, likely reflecting a read error. The chain has TRBV27 and TRBJ2-7; possibly TRBD1 for D (7 bases). CDR1 and CDR2 from the germline V gene are MNHEY and SMNVEV (reference sequence). This CDR3 has 15 residues. V was clipped by 5 bases and J by 7 bases, with 21 bases between them. The CDR3 loop is CASSPRARGEREQYL. The CDR3 nucleotides are TGTGCCAGCAGTCCCCGCGCCAGGGGGGAAAGGGAGCAGTACCTC.

This clonotype was counted at least ten times. The chain employs TRBV20-1 and TRBJ2-7, with D uncertain. The CDR3 has 15 amino acids. Germline V gene data show CDR1 as DFQATT and CDR2 as SNEGSKA (reference sequence). Between the trimmed V and J ends, which lost 3 bases and 0 bases, there was a span of 15 bases. Written as DNA, the CDR3 is TGCAGTGCTAGGGGTCCAGGCCGAGACTCCTACGAGCAGTACTTC. It translates to CSARGPGRDSYEQYF.